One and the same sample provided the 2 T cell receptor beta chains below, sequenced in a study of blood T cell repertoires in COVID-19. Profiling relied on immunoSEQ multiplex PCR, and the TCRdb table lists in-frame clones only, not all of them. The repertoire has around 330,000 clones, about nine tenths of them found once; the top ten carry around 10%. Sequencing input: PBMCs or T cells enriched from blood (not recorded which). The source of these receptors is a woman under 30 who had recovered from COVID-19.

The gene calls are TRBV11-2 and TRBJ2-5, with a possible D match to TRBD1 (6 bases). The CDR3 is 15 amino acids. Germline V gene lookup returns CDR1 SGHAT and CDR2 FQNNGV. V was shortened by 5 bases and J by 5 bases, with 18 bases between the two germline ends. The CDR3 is CASSLIQGLPETQYF. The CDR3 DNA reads TGTGCCAGCAGCCTAATACAGGGTTTGCCGGAGACCCAGTACTTC. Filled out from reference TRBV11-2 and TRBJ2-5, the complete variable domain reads EAGVAQSPRYKIIEKRQSVAFWCNPISGHATLYWYQQILGQGPKLLIQFQNNGVVDDSQLPKDRFSAERLKGVDSTLKIQPAKLEDSAVYLCASSLIQGLPETQYFGPGTRLLVL.

CDR3 sequence (DNA): TGTGCCAGCAGCTTAGGCTTGATCAGGGGCAATCAGCCCCAGCATTTT. Its translation is CASSLGLIRGNQPQHF. The chain combines TRBV7-8 with TRBJ1-5; D might be TRBD1 (5 bases). The germline CDR1 and CDR2 sequences are SGHVS and FQNEAQ. The CDR3 contains 16 residues. V was pared by 1 base and J by 2 bases, with 12 bases between.